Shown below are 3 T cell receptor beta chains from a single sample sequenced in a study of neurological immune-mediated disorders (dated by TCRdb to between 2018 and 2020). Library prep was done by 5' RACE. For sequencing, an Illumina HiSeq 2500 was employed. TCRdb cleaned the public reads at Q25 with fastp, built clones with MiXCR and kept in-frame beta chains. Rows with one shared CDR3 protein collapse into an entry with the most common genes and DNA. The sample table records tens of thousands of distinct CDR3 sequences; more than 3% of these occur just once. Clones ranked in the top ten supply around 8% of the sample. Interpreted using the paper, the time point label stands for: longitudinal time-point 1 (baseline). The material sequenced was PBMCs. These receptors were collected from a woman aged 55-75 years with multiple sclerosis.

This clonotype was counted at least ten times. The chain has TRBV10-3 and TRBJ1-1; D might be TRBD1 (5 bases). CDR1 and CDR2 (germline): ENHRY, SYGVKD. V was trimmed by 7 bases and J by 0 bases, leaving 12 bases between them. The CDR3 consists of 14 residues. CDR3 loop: CAINSGRMNTEAFF. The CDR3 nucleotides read TGTGCCATCAATTCAGGGAGGATGAACACTGAAGCTTTCTTT.

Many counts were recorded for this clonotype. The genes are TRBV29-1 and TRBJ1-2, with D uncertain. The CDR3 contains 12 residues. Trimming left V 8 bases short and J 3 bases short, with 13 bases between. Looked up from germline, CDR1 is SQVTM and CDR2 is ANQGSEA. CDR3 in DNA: TGCAGCTTTCACGGACGGGACTATGGCTACACCTTC. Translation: CSFHGRDYGYTF.

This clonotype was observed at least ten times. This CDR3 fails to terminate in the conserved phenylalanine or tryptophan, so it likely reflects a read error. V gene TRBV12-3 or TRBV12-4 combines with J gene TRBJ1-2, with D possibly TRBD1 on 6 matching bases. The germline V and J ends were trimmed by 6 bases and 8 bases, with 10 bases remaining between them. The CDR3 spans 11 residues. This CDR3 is CASSLRGGYTC. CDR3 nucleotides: TGTGCCAGCAGCCTCAGGGGCGGCTACACCTGC.